This TCR beta chain was captured in a study of blood T cell repertoires in COVID-19. Trimming at V came to 7 bases and at J to 9 bases, leaving 4 bases not matched to a gene. Germline V gene lookup returns CDR1 SGHDT and CDR2 YYEEEE. This CDR3 spans 13 amino acids. Method: immunoSEQ multiplex PCR; TCRdb's copy keeps in-frame clones and lacks some. The sample contains under 300,000 clones, over 75% of which appear only once. The chain links TRBV5-6 to TRBJ1-6, with TRBD1 matching over 10 bases. This clonotype was sampled from a woman under 30 who had recovered from COVID-19. Sequencing was carried out using PBMCs or T cells enriched from blood (not recorded which). CDR3 nucleotides: TGTGCCAGCGGGGGGACAGGGGTTTCACCCCTCCACTTT. The encoded protein is CASGGTGVSPLHF.